The T cell receptor (beta chain) described here comes from a study of identical twins. Each CDR3 protein is one row after TCRdb ran MiXCR on the 5' RACE reads. Here the sample spans fewer than 800,000 distinct CDR3 sequences, less than 9% being singletons. This clonotype was detected many times. This CDR3 has 15 residues. V gave up 6 bases and J gave up 1 base, with 13 bases separating them. The same sample was also studied in work on yellow fever vaccine responses in identical twins.

Input material: PBMCs. The receptor comes from a woman in her late teens or twenties in good health. V gene TRBV12-3 or TRBV12-4 combines with J gene TRBJ1-3; maybe TRBD1 (5 bases). CDR3 residues: CASSPGQGSGNTIYF. The DNA of the CDR3 is TGTGCCAGCAGCCCCGGGCAGGGATCTGGAAACACCATATATTTT.